This is a list of T cell receptor beta chains from one sample in a study of T cell repertoires in cytomegalovirus infection. A single record per CDR3 protein comes from TCRdb applying MiXCR to the reads. The data show approximately 320,000 distinct CDR3 sequences, more than 8% seen once. The sequencing sample was made of PBMCs. The receptors derive from a human donor in good health (CMV status not recorded). Some clones in this sample may be carry-over from other donors' samples. The CDR3 runs from the conserved cysteine through the conserved F or W. D genes are given only for firm matches. Clone size is stated in some rows and not others, as once, few, many or a class when expanded.

cdr3_nt,cdr3_aa,v_call,j_call,clone_size,d_call
TGTGCCAGTAGTACGACGGGACTAGCCAAAAACATTCAGTACTTC,CASSTTGLAKNIQYF,TRBV19,TRBJ2-4,.,.
TGTGCCAGCAGCGTTTACAGAGACAATCAGCCCCAGCATTTT,CASSVYRDNQPQHF,TRBV25-1,TRBJ1-5,few,.
TGTGCCAGCGATGATAGGGGGCCAGCCTATGGCTACACCTTC,CASDDRGPAYGYTF,TRBV7-9,TRBJ1-2,.,TRBD1
TGTGCCAGCCTCTTAGGAGATAACAATGAGCAGTTCTTC,CASLLGDNNEQFF,TRBV12-3/TRBV12-4,TRBJ2-1,few,.
TGCAGCGCTAAACTCCGAAATGAGCAGTTCTTC,CSAKLRNEQFF,TRBV29-1,TRBJ2-1,.,.
TGCAGTGCTCCCCCCTTTCGGGAGGGCCGGGAGTACAATGAGCAGTTCTTC,CSAPPFREGREYNEQFF,TRBV20-1,TRBJ2-1,few,TRBD2
TGTGCCAGTAGTGGGGGCGCTAACTACTATGGCTACACCTTC,CASSGGANYYGYTF,TRBV19,TRBJ1-2,few,.
TGTGCCAGCAGCACGGCCACGGGGACTGAAGCTTTCTTT,CASSTATGTEAFF,TRBV12-3/TRBV12-4,TRBJ1-1,few,.
TGTGCCTGGAGTGCCTGGGGGGGGGGCTCCTACGAGCAGTACTTC,CAWSAWGGGSYEQYF,TRBV30,TRBJ2-7,.,TRBD2
TGCAGCCCCCGCGGGGGGGCCCGGGGGGCCTATGGCTACACCTTC,CSPRGGARGAYGYTF,TRBV20-1,TRBJ1-2,few,.
TGTGCCAGCAGCTTAGGAATTACCACCGGGGAGCTGTTTTTT,CASSLGITTGELFF,TRBV7-7,TRBJ2-2,.,.